This T cell receptor beta chain came from a study of T cell responses to AZD1222 COVID-19 vaccine. Pooled samples include second doses given at about 4 or 12 weeks. Findings and limits, study-wide: The span of vaccine-associated CD4 TCRs extended across spike, with dominance at 160-218 and 743-854.

TCRdb's copy holds only in-frame clones and misses some; the assay was immunoSEQ multiplex PCR. The sample includes 95,000 to 110,000 clones, around 92% of them seen just once. The ends were cut back, 2 bases at V and 7 bases at J, with 21 bases in the middle. The length of the CDR3 is 17 residues. Germline values: CDR1 WNHNN, CDR2 SYGVQD (reference sequence). A word on this clone: Its target is unknown.

The rearrangement uses TRBV10-1 and TRBJ2-1; D might be TRBD1 or TRBD2, each matching 6 bases. The sample in question was peripheral blood, obtained 28 days after the second AZD1222 dose. The receptor's source is an adult who received the AZD1222 COVID-19 vaccine. CDR3 protein: CASSENVGGRLENEQFF. The CDR3 DNA sequence: TGCGCCAGCAGTGAGAATGTAGGGGGGAGATTGGAAAATGAGCAGTTCTTC.